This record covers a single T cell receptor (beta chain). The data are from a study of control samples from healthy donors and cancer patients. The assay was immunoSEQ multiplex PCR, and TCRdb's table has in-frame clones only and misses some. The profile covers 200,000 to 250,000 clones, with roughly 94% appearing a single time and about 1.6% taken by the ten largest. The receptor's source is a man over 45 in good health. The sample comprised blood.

The CDR3 nucleotides read TGTGCCAGCAGTTTTGGACAGACAGATACGCAGTATTTT. As protein: CASSFGQTDTQYF. The chain links TRBV7-2 to TRBJ2-3; a possible D gene is TRBD1 (6 bases). V lost 6 bases, J lost 3 bases, and 10 bases lay in between. Germline V gene sequence: CDR1 SGHTA, CDR2 FQGNSA. The CDR3 is 13 residues long.